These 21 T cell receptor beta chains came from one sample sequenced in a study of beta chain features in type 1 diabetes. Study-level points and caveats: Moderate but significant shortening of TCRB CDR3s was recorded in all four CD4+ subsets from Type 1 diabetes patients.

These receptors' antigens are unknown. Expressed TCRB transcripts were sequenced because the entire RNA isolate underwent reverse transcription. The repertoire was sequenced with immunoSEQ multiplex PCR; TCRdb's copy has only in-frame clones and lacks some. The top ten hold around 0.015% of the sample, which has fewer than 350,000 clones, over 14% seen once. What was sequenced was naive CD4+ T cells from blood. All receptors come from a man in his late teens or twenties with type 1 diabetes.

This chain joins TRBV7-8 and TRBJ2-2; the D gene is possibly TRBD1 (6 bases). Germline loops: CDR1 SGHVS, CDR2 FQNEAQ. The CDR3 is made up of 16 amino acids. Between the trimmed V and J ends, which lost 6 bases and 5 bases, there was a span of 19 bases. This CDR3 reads CASRRTAMRVTGELFF. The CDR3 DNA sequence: TGTGCCAGCAGACGGACAGCGATGAGGGTGACCGGGGAGCTGTTTTTT.

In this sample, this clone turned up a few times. The CDR3: CASSVGDSDGRYEQYF. In DNA form, the CDR3 reads TGTGCCAGCAGCGTAGGGGACAGTGATGGCCGGTACGAGCAGTACTTC. The chain has TRBV9 and TRBJ2-7; 7 nucleotides line up with TRBD1. The ends lost 0 bases at V and 4 bases at J; junction bases unmatched: 10. CDR3 length equals 16 residues. CDR1 and CDR2 from the germline V gene are SGDLS and YYNGEE.

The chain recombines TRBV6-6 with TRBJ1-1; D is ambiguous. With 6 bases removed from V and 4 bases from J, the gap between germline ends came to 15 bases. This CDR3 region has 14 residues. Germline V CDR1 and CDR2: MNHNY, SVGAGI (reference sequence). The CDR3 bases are TGTGCCAGCAGGCCCCGGGTTGGAGGCACTGAAGCTTTCTTT. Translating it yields CASRPRVGGTEAFF.

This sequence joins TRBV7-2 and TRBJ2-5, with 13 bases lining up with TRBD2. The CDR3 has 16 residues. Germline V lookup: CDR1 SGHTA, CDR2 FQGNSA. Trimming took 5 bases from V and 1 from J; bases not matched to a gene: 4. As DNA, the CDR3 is TGTGCCAGCAGCCCTAGACTAGCGGGGGGCCAAGAGACCCAGTACTTC. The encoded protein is CASSPRLAGGQETQYF.

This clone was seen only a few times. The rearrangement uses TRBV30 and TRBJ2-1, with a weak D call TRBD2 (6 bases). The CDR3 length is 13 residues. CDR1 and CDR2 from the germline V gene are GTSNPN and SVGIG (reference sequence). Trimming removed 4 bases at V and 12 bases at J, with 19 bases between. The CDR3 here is CAWILTSGVGQFF. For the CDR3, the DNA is TGTGCCTGGATCTTGACTTCGGGAGTCGGGCAGTTCTTC.

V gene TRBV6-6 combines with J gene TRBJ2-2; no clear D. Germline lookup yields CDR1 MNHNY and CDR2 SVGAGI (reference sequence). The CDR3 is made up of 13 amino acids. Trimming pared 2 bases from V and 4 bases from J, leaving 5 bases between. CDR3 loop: CASSYGVTGELFF. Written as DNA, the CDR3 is TGTGCCAGCAGTTACGGAGTCACCGGGGAGCTGTTTTTT.

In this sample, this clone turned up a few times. CDR3 nucleotides: TGTGCCTGGAGTGTAATCCAGGGCCGTGGCTACACCTTC. Translated, it gives CAWSVIQGRGYTF. The rearrangement links TRBV30 to TRBJ1-2; TRBD1 might be the D (5 bases). V lost 0 bases and J 7 bases, leaving 12 bases between the germline ends. CDR1 GTSNPN and CDR2 SVGIG come from the germline V gene (reference sequence). The CDR3 length is 13 residues.

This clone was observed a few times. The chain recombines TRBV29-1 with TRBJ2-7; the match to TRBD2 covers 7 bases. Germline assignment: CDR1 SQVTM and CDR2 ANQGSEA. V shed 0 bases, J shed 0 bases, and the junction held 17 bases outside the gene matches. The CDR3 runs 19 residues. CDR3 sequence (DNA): TGCAGCGTTGAAGATCGGGGCCAGGGAACGACTAGCCGCTCCTACGAGCAGTACTTC. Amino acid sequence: CSVEDRGQGTTSRSYEQYF.

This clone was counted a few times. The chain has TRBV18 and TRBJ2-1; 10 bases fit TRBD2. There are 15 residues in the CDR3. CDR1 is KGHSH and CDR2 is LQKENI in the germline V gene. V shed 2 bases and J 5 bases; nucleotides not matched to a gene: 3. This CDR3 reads CASSPTSGTDNEQFF. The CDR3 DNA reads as TGTGCCAGCTCACCAACTAGCGGGACGGACAATGAGCAGTTCTTC. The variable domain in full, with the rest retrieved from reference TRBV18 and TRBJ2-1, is NAGVMQNPRHLVRRRGQEARLRCSPMKGHSHVYWYRQLPEEGLKFMVYLQKENIIDESGMPKERFSAEFPKEGPSILRIQQVVRGDSAAYFCASSPTSGTDNEQFFGPGTRLTVL.

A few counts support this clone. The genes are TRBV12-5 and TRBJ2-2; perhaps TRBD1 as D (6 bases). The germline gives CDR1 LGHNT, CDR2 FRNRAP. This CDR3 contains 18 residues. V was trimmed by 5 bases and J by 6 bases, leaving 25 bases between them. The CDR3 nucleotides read TGTGCTAGTGGTCCAACTCCGGTACAGGGAGTTGGATCCGGGGAGCTGTTTTTT. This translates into CASGPTPVQGVGSGELFF.

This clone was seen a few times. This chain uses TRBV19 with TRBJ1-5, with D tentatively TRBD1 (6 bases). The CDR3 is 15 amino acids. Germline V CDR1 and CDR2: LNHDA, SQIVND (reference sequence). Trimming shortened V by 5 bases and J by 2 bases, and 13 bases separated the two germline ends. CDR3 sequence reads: CASSQDRTRNQPQHF. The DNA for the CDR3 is TGTGCCAGTAGTCAAGACAGGACCCGCAATCAGCCCCAGCATTTT.

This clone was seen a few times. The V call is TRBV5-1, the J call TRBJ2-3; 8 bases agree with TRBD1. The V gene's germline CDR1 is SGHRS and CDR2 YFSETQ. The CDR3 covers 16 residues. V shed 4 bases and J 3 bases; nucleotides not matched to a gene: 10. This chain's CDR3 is CASSLSTGVRTDTQYF. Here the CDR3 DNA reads TGCGCCAGCAGCCTTTCGACAGGGGTGAGGACAGATACGCAGTATTTT.

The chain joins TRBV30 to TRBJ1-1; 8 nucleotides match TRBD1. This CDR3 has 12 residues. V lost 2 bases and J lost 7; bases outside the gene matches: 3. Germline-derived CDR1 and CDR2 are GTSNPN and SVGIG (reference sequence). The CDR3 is CAWSRTGSEAFF. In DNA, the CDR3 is TGTGCCTGGAGTAGGACAGGGAGTGAAGCTTTCTTT.

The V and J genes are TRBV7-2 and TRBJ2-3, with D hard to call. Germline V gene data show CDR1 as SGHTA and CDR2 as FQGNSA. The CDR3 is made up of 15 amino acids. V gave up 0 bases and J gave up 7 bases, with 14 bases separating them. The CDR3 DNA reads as TGTGCCAGCAGCTTAGCGGTTTCCACCGCGAATACGCAGTATTTT. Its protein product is CASSLAVSTANTQYF.

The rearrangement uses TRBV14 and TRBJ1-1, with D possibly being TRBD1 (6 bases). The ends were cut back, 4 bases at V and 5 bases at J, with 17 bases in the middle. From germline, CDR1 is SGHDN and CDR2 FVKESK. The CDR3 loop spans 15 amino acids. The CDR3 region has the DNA TGTGCCAGCAGCCGACAACCAGGGGTCCGGACTGAAGCTTTCTTT. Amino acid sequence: CASSRQPGVRTEAFF.

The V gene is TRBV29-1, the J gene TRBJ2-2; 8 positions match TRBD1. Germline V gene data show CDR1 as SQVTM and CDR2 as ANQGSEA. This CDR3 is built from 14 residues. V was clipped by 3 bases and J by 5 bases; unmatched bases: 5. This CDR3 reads CSVEQTGVTGELFF. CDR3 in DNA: TGCAGCGTTGAGCAGACAGGGGTGACCGGGGAGCTGTTTTTT.

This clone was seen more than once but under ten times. The CDR3 protein is CASSPAGAPGPEQYF. As DNA, the CDR3 is TGTGCCAGCTCACCAGCGGGGGCCCCGGGTCCCGAGCAGTACTTC. This rearrangement joins TRBV18 to TRBJ2-7; tentative D call: TRBD2 (7 bases). The V and J ends lost 2 bases and 6 bases respectively, with 17 bases between them. The CDR3 is 15 residues long. The V gene's germline CDR1 is KGHSH and CDR2 LQKENI.

The CDR3 sequence: CASSSPGQSYEQYF. Here the CDR3 DNA reads TGTGCCAGCAGCTCGCCGGGACAGTCCTACGAGCAGTACTTC. The chain carries TRBV7-2 and TRBJ2-7, with 7 bases fitting TRBD1. The CDR3 is 14 residues long. Germline CDR1 reads SGHTA; CDR2 reads FQGNSA. V trimming: 4 bases; J trimming: 1 base; junction bases outside the gene matches: 4.

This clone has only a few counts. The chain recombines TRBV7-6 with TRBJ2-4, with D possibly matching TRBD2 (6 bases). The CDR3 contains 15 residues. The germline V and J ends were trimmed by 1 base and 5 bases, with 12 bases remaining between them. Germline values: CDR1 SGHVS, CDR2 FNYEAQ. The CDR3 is CASSLVAGRENIQYF. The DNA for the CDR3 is TGTGCCAGCAGCTTAGTGGCGGGAAGGGAAAACATTCAGTACTTC.

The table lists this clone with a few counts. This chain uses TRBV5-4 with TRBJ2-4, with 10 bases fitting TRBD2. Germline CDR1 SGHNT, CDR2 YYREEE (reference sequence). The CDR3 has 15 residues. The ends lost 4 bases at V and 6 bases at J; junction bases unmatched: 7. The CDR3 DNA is TGTGCCAGCAGCGGAGGGGGGACTAGCGCAAACATTCAGTACTTC. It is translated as CASSGGGTSANIQYF.

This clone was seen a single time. Here the CDR3 DNA reads TGTGCCAGCAGCCAGGCCCGGGCGGGAGAGCAGTACTTC. This translates into CASSQARAGEQYF. The chain is built from TRBV14 and TRBJ2-7; D possibly corresponds to TRBD2 (6 bases). Trimming left V 3 bases short and J 7 bases short, with 13 bases between. The CDR3 contains 13 residues. The germline V gene has CDR1 SGHDN and CDR2 FVKESK.